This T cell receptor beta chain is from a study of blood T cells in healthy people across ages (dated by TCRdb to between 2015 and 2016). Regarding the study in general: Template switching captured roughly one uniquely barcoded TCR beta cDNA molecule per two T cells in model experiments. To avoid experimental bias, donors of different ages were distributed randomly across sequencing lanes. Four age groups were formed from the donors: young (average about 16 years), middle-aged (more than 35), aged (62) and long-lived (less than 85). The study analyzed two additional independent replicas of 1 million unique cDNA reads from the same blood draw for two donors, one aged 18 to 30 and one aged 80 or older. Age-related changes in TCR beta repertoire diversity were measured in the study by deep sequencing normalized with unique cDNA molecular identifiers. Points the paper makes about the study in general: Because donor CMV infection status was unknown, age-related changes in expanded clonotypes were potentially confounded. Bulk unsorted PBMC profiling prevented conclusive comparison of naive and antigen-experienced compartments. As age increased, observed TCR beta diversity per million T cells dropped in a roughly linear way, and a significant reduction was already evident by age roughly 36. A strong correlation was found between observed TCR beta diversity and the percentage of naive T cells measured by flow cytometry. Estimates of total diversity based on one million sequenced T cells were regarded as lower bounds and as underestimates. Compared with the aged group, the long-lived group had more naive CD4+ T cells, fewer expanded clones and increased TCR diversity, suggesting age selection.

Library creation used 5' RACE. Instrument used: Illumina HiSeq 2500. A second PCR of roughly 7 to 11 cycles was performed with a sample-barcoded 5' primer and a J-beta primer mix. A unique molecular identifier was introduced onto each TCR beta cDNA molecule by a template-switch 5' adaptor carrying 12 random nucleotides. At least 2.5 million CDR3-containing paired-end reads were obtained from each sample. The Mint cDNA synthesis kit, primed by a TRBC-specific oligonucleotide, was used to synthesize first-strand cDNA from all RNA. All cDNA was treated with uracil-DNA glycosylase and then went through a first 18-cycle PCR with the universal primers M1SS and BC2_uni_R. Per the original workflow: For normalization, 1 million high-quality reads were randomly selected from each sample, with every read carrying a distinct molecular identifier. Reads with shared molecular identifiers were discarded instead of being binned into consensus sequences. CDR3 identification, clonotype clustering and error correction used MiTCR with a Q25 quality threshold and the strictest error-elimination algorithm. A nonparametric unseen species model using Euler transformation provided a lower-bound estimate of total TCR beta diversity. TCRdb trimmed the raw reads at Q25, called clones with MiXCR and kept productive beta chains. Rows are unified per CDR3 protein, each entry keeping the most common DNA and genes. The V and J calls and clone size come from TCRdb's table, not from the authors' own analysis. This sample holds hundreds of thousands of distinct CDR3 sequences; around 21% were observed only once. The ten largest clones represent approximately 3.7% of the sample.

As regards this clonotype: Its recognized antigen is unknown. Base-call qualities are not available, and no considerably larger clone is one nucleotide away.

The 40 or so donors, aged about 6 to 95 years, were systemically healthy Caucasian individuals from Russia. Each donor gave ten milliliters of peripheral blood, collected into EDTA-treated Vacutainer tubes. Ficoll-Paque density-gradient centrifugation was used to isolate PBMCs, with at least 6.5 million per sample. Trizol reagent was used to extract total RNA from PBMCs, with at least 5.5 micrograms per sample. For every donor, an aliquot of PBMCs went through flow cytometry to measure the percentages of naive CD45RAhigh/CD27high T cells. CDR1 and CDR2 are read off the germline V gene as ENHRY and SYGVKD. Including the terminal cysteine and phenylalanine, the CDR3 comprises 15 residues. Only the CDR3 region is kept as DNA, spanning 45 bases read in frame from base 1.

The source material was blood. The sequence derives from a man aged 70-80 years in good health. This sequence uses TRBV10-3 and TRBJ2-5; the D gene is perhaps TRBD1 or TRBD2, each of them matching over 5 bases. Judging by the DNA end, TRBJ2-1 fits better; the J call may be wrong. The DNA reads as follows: TGTGCCATCAGCGTCGGGACGGCGGACATCAATGAGCAGTTCTTC. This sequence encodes CAISVGTADINEQFF.